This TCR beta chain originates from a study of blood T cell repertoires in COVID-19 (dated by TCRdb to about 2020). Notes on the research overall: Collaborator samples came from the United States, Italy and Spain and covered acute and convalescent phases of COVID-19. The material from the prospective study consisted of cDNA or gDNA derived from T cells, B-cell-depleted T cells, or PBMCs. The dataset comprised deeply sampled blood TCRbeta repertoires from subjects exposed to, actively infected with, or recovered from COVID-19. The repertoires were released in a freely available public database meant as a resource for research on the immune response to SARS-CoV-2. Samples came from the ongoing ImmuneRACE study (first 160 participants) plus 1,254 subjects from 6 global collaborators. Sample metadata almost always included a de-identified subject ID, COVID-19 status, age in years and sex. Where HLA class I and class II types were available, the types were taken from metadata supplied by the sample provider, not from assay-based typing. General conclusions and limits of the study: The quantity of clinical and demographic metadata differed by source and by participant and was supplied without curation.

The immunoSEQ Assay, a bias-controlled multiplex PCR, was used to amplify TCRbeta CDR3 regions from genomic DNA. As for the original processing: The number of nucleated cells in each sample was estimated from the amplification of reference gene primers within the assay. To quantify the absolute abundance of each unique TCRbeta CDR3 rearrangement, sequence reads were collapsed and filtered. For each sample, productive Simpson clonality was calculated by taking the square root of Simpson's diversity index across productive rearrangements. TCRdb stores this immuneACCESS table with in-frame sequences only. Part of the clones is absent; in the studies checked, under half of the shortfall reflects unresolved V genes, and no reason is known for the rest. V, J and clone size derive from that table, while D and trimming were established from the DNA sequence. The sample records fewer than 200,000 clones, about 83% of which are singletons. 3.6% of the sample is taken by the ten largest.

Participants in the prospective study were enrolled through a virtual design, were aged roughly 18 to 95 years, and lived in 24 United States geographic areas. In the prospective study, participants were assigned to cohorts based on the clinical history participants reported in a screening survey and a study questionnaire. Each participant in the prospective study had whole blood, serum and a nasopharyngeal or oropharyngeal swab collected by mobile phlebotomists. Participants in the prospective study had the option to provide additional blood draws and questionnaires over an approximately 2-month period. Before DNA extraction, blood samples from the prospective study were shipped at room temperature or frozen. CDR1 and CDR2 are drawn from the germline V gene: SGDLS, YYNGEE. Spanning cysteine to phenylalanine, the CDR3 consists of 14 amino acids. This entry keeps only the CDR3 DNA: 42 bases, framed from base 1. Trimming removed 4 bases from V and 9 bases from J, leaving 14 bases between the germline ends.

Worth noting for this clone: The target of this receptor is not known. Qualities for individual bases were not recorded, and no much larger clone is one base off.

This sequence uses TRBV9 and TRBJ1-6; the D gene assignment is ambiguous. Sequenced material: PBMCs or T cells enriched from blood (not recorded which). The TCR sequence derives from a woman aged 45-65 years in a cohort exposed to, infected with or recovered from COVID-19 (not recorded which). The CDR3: CASSLAPLGSPLHF. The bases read TGTGCCAGCAGCCTTGCCCCACTTGGTTCACCCCTCCACTTT.